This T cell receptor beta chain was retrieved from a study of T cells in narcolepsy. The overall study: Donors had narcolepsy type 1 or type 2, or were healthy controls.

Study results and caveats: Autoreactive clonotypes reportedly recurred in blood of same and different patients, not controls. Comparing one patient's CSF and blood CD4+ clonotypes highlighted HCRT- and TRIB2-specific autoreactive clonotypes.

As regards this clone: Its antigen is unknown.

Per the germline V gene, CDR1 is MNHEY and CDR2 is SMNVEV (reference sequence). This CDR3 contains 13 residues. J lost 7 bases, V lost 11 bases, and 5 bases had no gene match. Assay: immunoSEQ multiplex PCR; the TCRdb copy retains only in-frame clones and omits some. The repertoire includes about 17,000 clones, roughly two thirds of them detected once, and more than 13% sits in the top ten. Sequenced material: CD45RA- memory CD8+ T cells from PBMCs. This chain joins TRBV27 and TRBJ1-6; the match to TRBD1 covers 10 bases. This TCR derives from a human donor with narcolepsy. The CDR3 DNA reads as TGTGCCTCCAAGGGACAGGGGAATTCACCCCTCCACTTT. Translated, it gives CASKGQGNSPLHF.